This paragraph reports one TCR beta chain. Its target antigen remains unknown. No base quality values were provided; no much bigger clone lies one nucleotide off. The CDR3 measures 14 amino acids from cysteine to phenylalanine. This entry keeps only the CDR3 DNA: 42 bases, framed from base 1. At the junction V is shortened by 7 bases and J by 5 bases, with 17 bases in between. In the germline V gene (reference sequence), CDR1 corresponds to SEHNR and CDR2 to FQNEAQ. The data derive from a study of response to subunit inactivated influenza vaccine (dated by TCRdb to the late 2010s). Context from the whole study: To follow how T cells responded to a trivalent subunit inactivated influenza vaccine, the researchers relied on deep quantitative profiling of the T cell receptor repertoire.

The library was produced with RT-PCR. Sequenced on an Illumina HiSeq 2500. In-frame beta chains were kept once TCRdb had trimmed the public reads at Q25 with fastp and called clones with MiXCR. A single entry per CDR3 protein holds the most common genes and DNA from its merged rows. The sample data list about 310,000 distinct CDR3 sequences, and around 22% of these were observed just once. Clones ranked in the top ten supply about a tenth of the sample. The full study reports these points: The authors proposed that each seasonal influenza vaccination may bring in only a limited number of new T cells.

Sequenced material: PBMCs from blood, taken about 20 months after vaccination. This sequence uses TRBV7-9 and TRBJ1-2, and TRBD1 may be the D gene, going by 5 matching bases. The TCR comes from a man aged 50-75 years who received an inactivated influenza vaccine. Donor details come from another sample of the same person, matched by shared clones. This receptor carries the CDR3 CASTPGLGQYGYTF. The nucleotide sequence is given as TGTGCCAGCACCCCCGGGTTGGGGCAGTATGGCTACACCTTC. Where the CDR3 stops, the reference TRBV7-9 and TRBJ1-2 genes take over; the full variable domain is DTGVSQNPRHKITKRGQNVTFRCDPISEHNRLYWYRQTLGQGPEFLTYFQNEAQLEKSRLLSDRFSAERPKGSFSTLEIQRTEQGDSAMYLCASTPGLGQYGYTFGSGTRLTVV.